This note documents a single TCR beta chain sequence. Amplification of the TCR beta CDR3 regions used RNA transcripts (as template). In the first round, RT-PCR was carried out with HTBI primers, and a multiplex PCR formed the second round. TCRdb re-called the multiplex PCR reads with MiXCR, one entry per CDR3 protein. The sample yields some 750,000 distinct CDR3 sequences, 35% to 50% seen once. Trimming removed 2 bases at V and 5 bases at J, with 22 bases between. The CDR3 totals 17 residues. Germline lookup yields CDR1 SGHNT and CDR2 YYREEE (reference sequence). The sample originates from a study of Graves' ophthalmopathy and Graves' hyperthyroidism.

The sample taken for sequencing was peripheral blood. The gene calls are TRBV5-4 and TRBJ1-1, with D perhaps matching TRBD1 (5 bases). This clonotype was sampled from an adult man with Graves' ophthalmopathy. CDR3: CASSFFASHGGSTEAFF. In DNA, the CDR3 is TGTGCCAGCAGCTTTTTTGCATCCCACGGGGGTTCGACTGAAGCTTTCTTT.